Listed here are 12 T cell receptor beta chains from one sample, sequenced in a study of Graves' ophthalmopathy and Graves' hyperthyroidism. RNA transcripts were the template, and TCR beta CDR3 regions were amplified from them. HTBI primers primed a first-round RT-PCR, and a second-round multiplex PCR followed. TCRdb recomputed calls from the multiplex PCR reads with MiXCR, one row per CDR3 protein. The sample lists some 410,000 distinct CDR3 sequences, roughly 21% seen once, with 2.5% to 3% in the top ten. Sequencing was carried out using peripheral blood. These receptors originate from a woman aged 18-30 years with stable Graves' hyperthyroidism.

The rearrangement links TRBV6-2 or TRBV6-3 to TRBJ1-5, with 10 nucleotides matching TRBD1. Unmatched junction bases numbered 6, after V lost 0 bases and J lost 7 bases. The CDR3 length is 16 residues. Germline CDR1 MNHEY, CDR2 SVGEGT. The CDR3 is CASSYSRDRGKQPQHF. The DNA of the CDR3 is TGTGCCAGCAGTTACTCTCGGGACAGGGGTAAACAGCCCCAGCATTTT.

At least ten counts were recorded for this clonotype. The V gene is TRBV9, the J gene TRBJ1-6; TRBD1 matches 7 bases. The ends lost 4 bases at V and 7 bases at J; junction bases unmatched: 8. The CDR3 runs to 15 residues. CDR1 is SGDLS and CDR2 is YYNGEE in the germline V gene. The CDR3 region is CASSIKQGFNSPLHF. The CDR3 coding sequence is TGTGCCAGCAGCATAAAACAGGGGTTCAATTCACCCCTCCACTTT. Complete variable domain (other parts from reference TRBV9 and TRBJ1-6): DSGVTQTPKHLITATGQRVTLRCSPRSGDLSVYWYQQSLDQGLQFLIQYYNGEERAKGNILERFSAQQFPDLHSELNLSSLELGDSALYFCASSIKQGFNSPLHFGNGTRLTVT.

This clonotype has ten or more counts. J is TRBJ1-1 and V is TRBV7-6; D not certain. CDR1 is SGHVS, CDR2 FNYEAQ, per germline. The CDR3 is made up of 17 amino acids. V lost 0 bases and J lost 1, with 15 bases in between. The CDR3 region is CASSLAQVVGSNTEAFF. CDR3 nucleotide sequence: TGTGCCAGCAGCTTAGCCCAGGTCGTAGGATCGAACACTGAAGCTTTCTTT. The full variable domain, in which reference TRBV7-6 and TRBJ1-1 provide the parts outside the CDR3, is GAGVSQSPRYKVTKRGQDVALRCDPISGHVSLYWYRQALGQGPEFLTYFNYEAQQDKSGLPNDRFSAERPEGSISTLTIQRTEQRDSAMYRCASSLAQVVGSNTEAFFGQGTRLTVV.

Many counts were recorded for this clonotype. This chain uses TRBV6-1 with TRBJ2-7; 7 bases agree with TRBD1. The CDR3 is 14 amino acids. The V gene end was trimmed by 8 bases and the J gene end by 3 bases; junction bases not matched to a gene: 10. CDR1 and CDR2 from the germline V gene are MNHNS and SASEGT. In DNA, the CDR3 is TGTGCCAGCTGTAAAAGGGGGCGGAACTACGAGCAGTACTTC. Its translation is CASCKRGRNYEQYF.

The chain uses TRBV9 and TRBJ2-2; D is uncertain. This CDR3 region has 15 residues. V was cut by 0 bases and J by 4 bases, with 10 bases left in between. CDR1 SGDLS and CDR2 YYNGEE come from the germline V gene. The CDR3 DNA reads TGTGCCAGCAGCGTAGTTTCCCATATCACCGGGGAGCTGTTTTTT. Translating gives CASSVVSHITGELFF.

This clonotype appeared many times. The gene calls are TRBV25-1 and TRBJ2-5; 9 bases match TRBD2. The V gene end was trimmed by 5 bases and the J gene end by 2 bases; junction bases not matched to a gene: 9. The CDR3 has 16 residues. Per germline, CDR1 MGHDK and CDR2 SYGVNS. CDR3 residues: CASSPRLADKQETQYF. The CDR3 region has the DNA TGTGCCAGCAGTCCTAGACTAGCGGACAAACAAGAGACCCAGTACTTC.

V and J are TRBV28 and TRBJ2-5, with 7 bases lining up with TRBD2. After removal of 7 bases from V and 2 bases from J, the junction contained 4 bases not matched to a gene. CDR3 length: 13 amino acids. Germline V gives CDR1 MDHEN, CDR2 SYDVKM. This CDR3 reads CASNLAVQETQYF. The CDR3 DNA reads TGTGCCAGCAACCTAGCGGTACAAGAGACCCAGTACTTC.

This clonotype was counted many times. This chain uses TRBV11-2 with TRBJ2-7, with 7 bases matching TRBD2. This CDR3 has 16 residues. The germline V gene encodes CDR1 SGHAT and CDR2 FQNNGV. The V gene end was trimmed by 5 bases and the J gene end by 1 base; junction bases not matched to a gene: 11. The CDR3 nucleotides read TGTGCCAGCAGCCAGAGACCCGGGACTACTTCCTACGAGCAGTACTTC. Its protein is CASSQRPGTTSYEQYF.

This clonotype was detected many times. The V gene is TRBV27, the J gene TRBJ2-7, with 7 bases that match TRBD2. Germline loops: CDR1 MNHEY, CDR2 SMNVEV (reference sequence). There are 16 residues in the CDR3. V lost 2 bases to trimming and J lost 1 base; unmatched junction nucleotides: 8. CDR3 protein: CASSLGFPGLSYEQYF. The CDR3 bases are TGTGCCAGCAGTTTAGGCTTCCCGGGACTATCCTACGAGCAGTACTTC.

In its sample, this clonotype is medium-sized. The chain couples TRBV6-5 to TRBJ1-1; D unresolved. Germline V lookup: CDR1 MNHEY, CDR2 SVGAGI. V was shortened by 2 bases and J by 5 bases, with 9 bases between the two germline ends. This CDR3 has 13 residues. CDR3 nucleotide sequence: TGTGCCAGCAGTTACCTGCTAGGGACTGAAGCTTTCTTT. Amino acids: CASSYLLGTEAFF.

The DNA of the CDR3 is TGTGCCAGTAGTATGCCCTTAAGCGGCGGGAGCAATCAGCCCCAGCATTTT. Amino acid sequence: CASSMPLSGGSNQPQHF. The V call is TRBV19, the J call TRBJ1-5, with unresolved D. CDR1 LNHDA and CDR2 SQIVND come from the germline V gene (reference sequence). Trimming took 3 bases from V and 1 from J, leaving 16 bases between them. This CDR3 contains 17 residues. Drawing the rest from reference TRBV19 and TRBJ1-5, the complete variable domain is DGGITQSPKYLFRKEGQNVTLSCEQNLNHDAMYWYRQDPGQGLRLIYYSQIVNDFQKGDIAEGYSVSREKKESFPLTVTSAQKNPTAFYLCASSMPLSGGSNQPQHFGDGTRLSIL.

The V and J genes are TRBV6-1 and TRBJ1-2; the D is unclear. This CDR3 contains 14 residues. Germline-derived CDR1 and CDR2 are MNHNS and SASEGT. Trimming stripped 3 bases from V and 8 bases from J, with 16 bases between. This CDR3 is CASSELTSFDGYTF. The DNA of the CDR3 is TGTGCCAGCAGTGAGCTGACGAGCTTCGACGGCTACACCTTC.